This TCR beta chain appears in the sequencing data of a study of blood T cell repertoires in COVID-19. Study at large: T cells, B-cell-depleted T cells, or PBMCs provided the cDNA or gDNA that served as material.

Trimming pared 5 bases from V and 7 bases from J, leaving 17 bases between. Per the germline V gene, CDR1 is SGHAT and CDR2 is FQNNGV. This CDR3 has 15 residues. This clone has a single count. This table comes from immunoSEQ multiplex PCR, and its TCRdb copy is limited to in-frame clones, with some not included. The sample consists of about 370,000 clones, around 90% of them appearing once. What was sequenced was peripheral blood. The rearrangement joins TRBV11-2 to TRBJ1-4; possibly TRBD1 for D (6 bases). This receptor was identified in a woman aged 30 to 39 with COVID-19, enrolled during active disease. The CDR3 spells CASSRQQGRGEKLFF. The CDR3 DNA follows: TGTGCCAGCAGCCGTCAACAGGGACGCGGTGAAAAACTGTTTTTT.